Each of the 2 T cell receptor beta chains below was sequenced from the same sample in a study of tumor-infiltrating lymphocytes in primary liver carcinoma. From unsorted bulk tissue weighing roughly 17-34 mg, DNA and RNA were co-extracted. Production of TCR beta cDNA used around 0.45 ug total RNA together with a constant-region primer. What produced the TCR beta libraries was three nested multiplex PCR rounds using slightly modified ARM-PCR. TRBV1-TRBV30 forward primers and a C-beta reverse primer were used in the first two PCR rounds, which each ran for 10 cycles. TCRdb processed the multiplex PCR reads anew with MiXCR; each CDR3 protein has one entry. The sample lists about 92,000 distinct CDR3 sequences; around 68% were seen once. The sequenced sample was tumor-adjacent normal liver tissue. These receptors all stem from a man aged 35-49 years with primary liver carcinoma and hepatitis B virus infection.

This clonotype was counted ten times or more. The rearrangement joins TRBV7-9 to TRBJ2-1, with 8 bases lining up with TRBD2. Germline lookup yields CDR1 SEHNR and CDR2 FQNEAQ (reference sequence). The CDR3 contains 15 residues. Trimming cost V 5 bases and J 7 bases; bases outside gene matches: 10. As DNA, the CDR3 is TGTGCCAGCAGCCTCCCGGGTAGCGGGGCAAATGAGCAGTTCTTC. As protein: CASSLPGSGANEQFF.

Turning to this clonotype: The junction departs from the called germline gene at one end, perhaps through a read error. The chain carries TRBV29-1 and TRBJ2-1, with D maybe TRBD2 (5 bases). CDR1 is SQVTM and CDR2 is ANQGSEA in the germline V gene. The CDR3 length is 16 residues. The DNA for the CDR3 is TGCAACGTTGGAGATCGGAAGCGAACGGCGGGCGATGAGCAGTTCTTC. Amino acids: CNVGDRKRTAGDEQFF.